This entry describes one T cell receptor beta chain. It lacks a known antigen. No per-base quality is available; no much larger clone lies one base away. The sample comes from a study of CD8+ T cells in alopecia areata listed by TCRdb under 2018. Notes on the research overall: The treated patients took part in an open-label pilot trial in which moderate-to-severe alopecia areata was treated with oral tofacitinib at 5 to 10 mg twice daily. Patients stayed on tofacitinib for 6 to 18 months and then had 6 months of follow-up off drug so that delayed response and recurrence could be assessed. In treated patients, disease severity was measured using the SALT score, which gives the percentage of scalp surface area affected. High-throughput TCRbeta sequencing was used to examine T cell clonal expansion in alopecia areata in both the C3H/HeJ mouse model and human patients. On the human side, TCRbeta sequencing was run on scalp tissue and on sorted CD4+ and CD8+ peripheral blood T cells from healthy controls and from alopecia areata patients with either patchy or totalis/universalis disease. Patients on tofacitinib were biopsied at baseline and after 4 and 24 weeks of treatment, and several of the patients also had a later scalp biopsy. Scalp clonality was compared among normal scalp (n=4), patchy alopecia areata scalp (n=8), and alopecia totalis/universalis scalp (n=8). RNA was obtained with the PAXgene miRNA kit for fixed scalp, the miRNeasy kit for PBMCs, and the RNeasy kit for mouse skin. Amplification of TCRbeta CDR3 regions was done by immunoSEQ multiplex PCR using 35 Vbeta forward primers and 13 Jbeta reverse primers. Study-level results and caveats: Many expanded lesional clones were found to persist in scalp and blood during tofacitinib treatment, and relapse after treatment cessation may be partly explained by this persistence. Because the treated cohort was small and had only one nonresponder, larger studies are needed to examine links between baseline CD8+ expansion and response. Tofacitinib significantly lowered scalp clonality and the number of expanded CD8+ clones among the top 100 scalp clones. Compared with normal scalp, lesional scalp had higher clonality and more expanded CD8+ clones, particularly in alopecia totalis/universalis, a pattern that suggests antigenic drive. Shared TCR sequences between patients were less evident than in mice, which may be partly attributable to HLA diversity in the patient population. Unlike mouse skin, where gammadelta T cells dominate, normal human skin contains resident alphabeta T cells that get sequenced too, which complicates analysis of the scalp TCR repertoire.

The sample's time point label is to be understood as: about 5 months on oral tofacitinib. The sample's treatment or condition label, in plain terms: oral pan-JAK inhibitor, 5-10 mg twice daily. Peripheral blood and lesional scalp punch biopsies were obtained from patients with alopecia areata. PBMCs were isolated by density centrifugation and stained for CD3, CD4 and CD8, and CD4+ and CD8+ T cells were sorted on a FACSAria. Libraries were built with the immunoSEQ multiplex PCR assay. RNA was extracted from all samples and reverse transcribed into cDNA, which served as template for TCR sequencing. First-strand cDNA was synthesized with SuperScript III using a 2:1 mix of oligo-dT and random hexamers. Amplification bias was assessed with a synthetic immune receptor repertoire, and residual bias was removed computationally. In the authors' own workflow: Raw reads were preprocessed to remove errors, and CDR3 was defined according to IMGT conventions as the region from the conserved cysteine to phenylalanine. To get clonality, Shannon entropy was normalized by log2 of the number of productive unique TCRs and the result was subtracted from 1. Whether scalp clones were CD4 or CD8 was inferred by matching scalp TCRbeta sequences against CD4 and CD8 repertoires sorted from blood. TCRdb retrieved this table from immuneACCESS and kept in-frame rearrangements only. Not all clones are present; in checked studies, unresolved V genes account for under half, and no reason is known for the remainder. D and trimming were read from the DNA, whereas the V and J calls and clone size are those reported in that table. This sample comprises some 80,000 clones, approximately 70% of them detected only once. The top ten clonotypes cover around a quarter of the sample.

Compared with germline, V lacks 4 bases and J lacks 0 bases; bases without a gene match: 5. CDR1 and CDR2 were assigned from the germline V gene (reference sequence) as MNHEY and SMNVEV. Measured from the cysteine to the phenylalanine, the CDR3 is 16 residues long. The sequence is cut down to CDR3 DNA, 48 bases in frame from base 1. The receptor comes from a human donor with alopecia areata. The sequenced sample was CD8+ T cells sorted from blood, obtained at week 24, from a patient treated with tofacitinib. The rearrangement combines TRBV27 with TRBJ2-7; 11 nucleotides in the junction match TRBD1. The CDR3 region: CASSSGQGASSYEQYF. The nucleotide sequence reads TGTGCCAGCAGTTCCGGACAGGGGGCAAGCTCCTACGAGCAGTACTTC.